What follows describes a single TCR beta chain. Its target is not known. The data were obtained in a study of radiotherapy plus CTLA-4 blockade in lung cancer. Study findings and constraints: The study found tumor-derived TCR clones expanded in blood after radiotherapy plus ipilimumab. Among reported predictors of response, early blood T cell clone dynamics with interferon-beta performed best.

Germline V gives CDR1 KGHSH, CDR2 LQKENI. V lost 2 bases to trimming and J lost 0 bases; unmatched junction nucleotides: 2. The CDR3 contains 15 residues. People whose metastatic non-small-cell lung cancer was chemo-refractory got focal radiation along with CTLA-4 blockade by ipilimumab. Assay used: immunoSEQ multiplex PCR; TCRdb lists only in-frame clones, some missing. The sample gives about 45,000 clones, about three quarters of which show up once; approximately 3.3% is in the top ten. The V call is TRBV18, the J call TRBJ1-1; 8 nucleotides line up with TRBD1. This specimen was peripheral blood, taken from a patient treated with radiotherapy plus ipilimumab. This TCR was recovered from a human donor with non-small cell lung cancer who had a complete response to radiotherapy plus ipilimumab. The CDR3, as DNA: TGTGCCAGCTCACCAAGACAGGGGATGAACACTGAAGCTTTCTTT. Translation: CASSPRQGMNTEAFF.